Given below is one TCR beta chain in context. This record belongs to a study of blood T cell repertoires in COVID-19. Study details: Whether acute or convalescent, the COVID-19 samples came from the United States, Italy and Spain. T cells, B-cell-depleted T cells, or PBMCs provided the cDNA or gDNA that served as material.

In the authors' workflow: Reference gene primer amplification in the assay estimated nucleated cell counts. Clones were read by immunoSEQ multiplex PCR, and TCRdb kept only the in-frame ones, dropping some. For V, J and clone size, that table is used; D and trimming come from the DNA. The sample lists 70,000 or so clones, around 87% occurring once. This TCR came from a woman aged 80 or over with active or convalescent COVID-19. The sequencing input was peripheral blood.

Here the CDR3 DNA reads TGTGCCAGCAGCCTTTCCCCACTCCTCGATGTTAACTATGGCTACACCTTC. Translation gives CASSLSPLLDVNYGYTF. The chain uses TRBV28 and TRBJ1-2, with D unclear. Germline values: CDR1 MDHEN, CDR2 SYDVKM. Between the trimmed V and J ends, which lost 6 bases and 1 base, there was a span of 21 bases. This CDR3 comprises 17 residues.